This T cell receptor beta chain stems from a study of shared clonotypes between healthy human individuals. CD8 memory merged CD45RO+ cells and CCR7-negative CD45RA+ TemRA cells into one population. Method: immunoSEQ multiplex PCR; TCRdb's copy keeps in-frame clones and lacks some. The sample records 110,000 or so clones, about 63% being singletons. Study outcomes and limitations: The sole specimen, blood, was sampled, and tissue repertoires likely differ. Between several donors, naive CD4 clonotypes were shared at a level of approximately 5%.

Concerning this clone itself: What it binds is not known.

Germline V CDR1 and CDR2: SNHLY, FYNNEI. Trimming removed 7 bases from V and 4 bases from J, with 17 bases in between. The CDR3 is 14 amino acids. The clonotype was recovered from a young woman in good health. Material: memory CD8+ T cells sorted from blood. Subset meaning: CD45RO+ cells pooled with CCR7-negative TemRA cells. V usage is TRBV2 and J usage is TRBJ2-7; possible D gene TRBD2, 7 bases. CDR3 in amino acids: CASIPRGARYEQYF. The DNA for the CDR3 is TGTGCCAGCATCCCACGGGGGGCGCGGTACGAGCAGTACTTC.